One T cell receptor (beta chain) is described in this entry. The antigen remains unidentified. The entry originates in a study of T cells in localized non-small cell lung cancer. The germline V gene has CDR1 SNHLY and CDR2 FYNNEI. The CDR3 consists of 15 residues. V was trimmed by 5 bases and J by 3 bases, leaving 16 bases between them. Study-wide findings and caveats: Among the tissues sampled, uninvolved adjacent lung had the highest T cell clonality, above tumor. A raised T cell density in blood coincided with lengthier overall survival. In adjacent lung appeared a median 57 of the top 100 tumor clones. As only one tumor region underwent sequencing, heterogeneity remains possible.

The assay was immunoSEQ multiplex PCR, and TCRdb's table has in-frame clones only and misses some. Of 30,000 to 40,000 clones detected, around four fifths appear once; the ten largest clones hold approximately 31%. The input for sequencing was peripheral blood, taken before any cancer treatment. The V gene is TRBV2, the J gene TRBJ1-1; D perhaps matches TRBD1 (5 bases). The receptor's source is a male donor at least 60 years old with stage II squamous cell lung carcinoma. The DNA of the CDR3 is TGTGCCAGCAGTTCACAGGTGGGGGTGGACACTGAAGCTTTCTTT. Encoded protein: CASSSQVGVDTEAFF.